Given below is one T cell receptor (beta chain) in context. Its target is unknown. The data were taken from a study of T cell responses to AZD1222 COVID-19 vaccine. The study's findings and limits: Nearly half of unique spike-specific TCRs reportedly avoided B.1.351 and B.1.1.7 mutated regions. The donor group comprised mostly white British people and more females; the analysis possibly underestimated clonal diversity. Sampling captured repertoires only after the peak T cell response.

The assay was immunoSEQ multiplex PCR, and TCRdb's table has in-frame clones only and misses some. This table holds approximately 99,000 clones, over 85% found once. Germline V gives CDR1 SGHDT, CDR2 YYEEEE. The length of the CDR3 is 16 residues. The V gene lost 0 bases and the J gene lost 4 bases, with 16 bases spanning the gap. The specimen was peripheral blood, collected on day 0 of MenACWY control vaccination. This receptor was identified in an adult in good health. V and J are TRBV5-6 and TRBJ1-2; D perhaps matches TRBD1 (5 bases). The CDR3 nucleotides are TGTGCCAGCAGCTTGGTGGGGCAGAGGAGTTCCTATGGCTACACCTTC. As protein: CASSLVGQRSSYGYTF. Combining the CDR3 with reference TRBV5-6 and TRBJ1-2 gives the whole variable domain DAGVTQSPTHLIKTRGQQVTLRCSPKSGHDTVSWYQQALGQGPQFIFQYYEEEERQRGNFPDRFSGHQFPNYSSELNVNALLLGDSALYLCASSLVGQRSSYGYTFGSGTRLTVV.